This T cell receptor beta chain was identified during a study of regulatory T cells in long-lasting Graves disease. Points from the study as a whole: Newly diagnosed disease favored TRBV20-1 and TRBJ2-1 over persistent disease.

TCR beta libraries were built with iRepertoire HTBI primers and Arm-PCR of CDR3 regions. TCRdb ran MiXCR on the multiplex PCR reads and lists one entry per CDR3 protein. Of 560,000 or so distinct CDR3 sequences in the sample, about 16% were seen once. Sample time point: newly diagnosed GD, antithyroid drugs for less than 3 months. RNA from PBMCs was the source of the TCR library. This clonotype has ten or more counts. Its target is unknown. Germline trimming cut 6 bases from V and 4 bases from J; bases unmatched to any gene: 16. The CDR3 is made up of 17 amino acids. Per the germline V gene, CDR1 is SNHLY and CDR2 is FYNNEI. These data also formed part of another study, on T cells in Graves' hyperthyroidism and ophthalmopathy.

The origin of this receptor is a man aged 18 to 30 with Graves disease. The V call is TRBV2, the J call TRBJ2-7, with 9 bases matching TRBD2. Sequencing used peripheral blood mononuclear cells (PBMCs), obtained at new diagnosis, from a patient treated with antithyroid drugs. This CDR3 is CASRLEPGLALAYEQYF. The CDR3, as DNA: TGTGCCAGCAGGTTAGAACCGGGACTAGCCTTAGCTTACGAGCAGTACTTC.